Shown below are 13 T cell receptor beta chains from a single sample sequenced in a study of T cell clones after liver transplantation. Here immunoSEQ multiplex PCR was the method, and the copy in TCRdb shows in-frame clones only, minus some. Counted here are around 60,000 clones, 60% to 80% occurring once; the ten biggest clones make up 14% to 15%. The material sequenced was CD4+ T cells from blood, taken before liver transplant. The receptors were sampled from a human donor who received a liver transplant.

The chain carries TRBV6-6 and TRBJ1-1; 7 positions agree with TRBD1. The CDR3 runs to 14 residues. Losses at the gene ends were 6 bases for V and 1 base for J; bases not matched to a gene: 5. CDR1 and CDR2 from the germline V gene are MNHNY and SVGAGI (reference sequence). In DNA, the CDR3 is TGTGCCAGCAGATCCCAGGGGGGGAACACTGAAGCTTTCTTT. Translated: CASRSQGGNTEAFF.

V and J are TRBV7-9 and TRBJ2-7; a weak D match, TRBD2 (6 bases). V was shortened by 4 bases and J by 5 bases, with 15 bases between the two germline ends. From germline, CDR1 is SEHNR and CDR2 FQNEAQ (reference sequence). The CDR3 is 14 residues long. This CDR3 is CASSSSPGGNEQYF. The CDR3 DNA sequence: TGTGCCAGCAGCTCCTCACCCGGGGGAAACGAGCAGTACTTC.

The chain employs TRBV7-3 and TRBJ2-3; 9 bases are a match to TRBD1. V was clipped by 6 bases and J by 2 bases; unmatched bases: 6. CDR1 is SGHTA, CDR2 FQGTGA, per germline. CDR3 length: 15 residues. The CDR3 nucleotides are TGTGCCAGCAGGCTGGACAGGGGCCACACAGATACGCAGTATTTT. Translated, it gives CASRLDRGHTDTQYF.

The rearrangement joins TRBV19 to TRBJ1-1; possibly TRBD1 for D (5 bases). The CDR3 is 15 amino acids. Trimming removed 4 bases at V and 5 bases at J, with 17 bases between. Germline lookup yields CDR1 LNHDA and CDR2 SQIVND (reference sequence). The CDR3 is CASSTHPQVGTEAFF. The CDR3 coding sequence is TGTGCCAGTAGTACCCACCCACAGGTAGGGACTGAAGCTTTCTTT. The whole variable domain, filled in from reference TRBV19 and TRBJ1-1, reads DGGITQSPKYLFRKEGQNVTLSCEQNLNHDAMYWYRQDPGQGLRLIYYSQIVNDFQKGDIAEGYSVSREKKESFPLTVTSAQKNPTAFYLCASSTHPQVGTEAFFGQGTRLTVV.

V is TRBV7-9 and J is TRBJ2-1; 9 nucleotides line up with TRBD2. CDR1 is SEHNR and CDR2 is FQNEAQ in the germline V gene (reference sequence). CDR3 length: 15 residues. Trimming at V came to 6 bases and at J to 8 bases, leaving 11 bases not matched to a gene. The CDR3, as DNA: TGTGCCAGCAGACGTCCCGCGGGGGGGCCCCATGAGCAGTTCTTC. It is translated as CASRRPAGGPHEQFF.

The rearrangement links TRBV5-1 to TRBJ1-5; TRBD1 matches at 7 bases. Germline-derived CDR1 and CDR2 are SGHRS and YFSETQ. V shed 2 bases and J 3 bases; nucleotides not matched to a gene: 5. The CDR3 runs to 15 residues. The CDR3 loop is CASSLGQDYNQPQHF. The CDR3 nucleotides read TGCGCCAGCAGCTTAGGACAGGACTACAATCAGCCCCAGCATTTT.

The table lists this clone with a few counts. In DNA, the CDR3 is TGTGCCAGCAGCGTAGGGACAGGGGGCAACACCGGGGAGCTGTTTTTT. Translating gives CASSVGTGGNTGELFF. The chain is built from TRBV9 and TRBJ2-2; 11 bases align to TRBD1. Germline CDR1 reads SGDLS; CDR2 reads YYNGEE. Losses at the gene ends were 0 bases for V and 2 bases for J; bases not matched to a gene: 0. CDR3 length equals 16 residues.

This clone is a singleton in its sample. V usage is TRBV27 and J usage is TRBJ2-2, with a weak D call TRBD2 (6 bases). The CDR3 is 14 residues long. The germline V gene has CDR1 MNHEY and CDR2 SMNVEV (reference sequence). Trimming stripped 3 bases from V and 7 bases from J, with 12 bases between. The CDR3 loop is CASSFRRDGGELFF. The CDR3 bases are TGTGCCAGCAGTTTCAGGCGGGACGGCGGGGAGCTGTTTTTT.

The rearrangement uses TRBV28 and TRBJ1-5, with 8 bases that match TRBD1. After removal of 6 bases from V and 2 bases from J, the junction contained 6 bases not matched to a gene. This CDR3 is built from 15 residues. From germline, CDR1 is MDHEN and CDR2 SYDVKM. CDR3 in DNA: TGTGCCAGCAGGAAACAGGGGGGGGGCAATCAGCCCCAGCATTTT. Translated: CASRKQGGGNQPQHF. Together with reference TRBV28 and TRBJ1-5, the CDR3 gives the full variable domain: DVKVTQSSRYLVKRTGEKVFLECVQDMDHENMFWYRQDPGLGLRLIYFSYDVKMKEKGDIPEGYSVSREKKERFSLILESASTNQTSMYLCASRKQGGGNQPQHFGDGTRLSIL.

The rearrangement joins TRBV10-2 to TRBJ2-7; 7 bases match TRBD2. The germline V gene has CDR1 WSHSY and CDR2 SAAADI. The CDR3 runs 15 residues. Losses at the gene ends were 7 bases for V and 1 base for J; bases not matched to a gene: 10. CDR3 sequence reads: CASTKGLAVSYEQYF. The CDR3 DNA sequence: TGCGCCAGCACCAAGGGGCTAGCGGTGTCCTACGAGCAGTACTTC.

The chain carries TRBV14 and TRBJ1-2; TRBD1 might be the D (6 bases). The CDR3 is 14 amino acids. Deletions cut 6 bases from V and 4 bases from J, with 15 bases between. Looked up from germline, CDR1 is SGHDN and CDR2 is FVKESK. The CDR3 bases are TGTGCCAGCAGTAAGAACACAGGGACCTATGGCTACACCTTC. It specifies CASSKNTGTYGYTF.

V usage is TRBV30 and J usage is TRBJ1-4; TRBD1 matches at 7 bases. The J segment lost 7 bases and the V segment lost 0 bases, leaving 2 bases of the junction unmatched. CDR3 length: 13 residues. Germline assignment: CDR1 GTSNPN and CDR2 SVGIG (reference sequence). CDR3 sequence reads: CAWSVQGFEKLFF. The CDR3 DNA follows: TGTGCCTGGAGTGTACAGGGGTTTGAAAAACTGTTTTTT. The variable domain in full, with the rest retrieved from reference TRBV30 and TRBJ1-4, is SQTIHQWPATLVQPVGSPLSLECTVEGTSNPNLYWYRQAAGRGLQLLFYSVGIGQISSEVPQNLSASRPQDRQFILSSKKLLLSDSGFYLCAWSVQGFEKLFFGSGTQLSVL.

V gene TRBV28 combines with J gene TRBJ1-6; no definite D call. Germline values: CDR1 MDHEN, CDR2 SYDVKM. V lost 5 bases and J lost 8, with 10 bases in between. This CDR3 is built from 13 residues. In DNA form, the CDR3 reads TGTGCCAGCAGTCGGGTCCTAGATTCACCCCTCCACTTT. It encodes CASSRVLDSPLHF.